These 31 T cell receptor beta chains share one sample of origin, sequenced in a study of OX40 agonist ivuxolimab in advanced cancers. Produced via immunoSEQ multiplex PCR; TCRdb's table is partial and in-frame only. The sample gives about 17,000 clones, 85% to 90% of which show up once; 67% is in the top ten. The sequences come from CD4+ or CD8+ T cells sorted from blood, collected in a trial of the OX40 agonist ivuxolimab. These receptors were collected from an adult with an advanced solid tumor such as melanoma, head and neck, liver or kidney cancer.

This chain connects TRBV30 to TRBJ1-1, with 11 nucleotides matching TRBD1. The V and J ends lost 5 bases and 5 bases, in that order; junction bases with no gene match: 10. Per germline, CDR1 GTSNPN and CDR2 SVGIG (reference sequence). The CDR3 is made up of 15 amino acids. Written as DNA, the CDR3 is TGTGCCTGGGCGACCGGGACAGGGGGTCGGACTGAAGCTTTCTTT. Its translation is CAWATGTGGRTEAFF. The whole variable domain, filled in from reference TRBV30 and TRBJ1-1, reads SQTIHQWPATLVQPVGSPLSLECTVEGTSNPNLYWYRQAAGRGLQLLFYSVGIGQISSEVPQNLSASRPQDRQFILSSKKLLLSDSGFYLCAWATGTGGRTEAFFGQGTRLTVV.

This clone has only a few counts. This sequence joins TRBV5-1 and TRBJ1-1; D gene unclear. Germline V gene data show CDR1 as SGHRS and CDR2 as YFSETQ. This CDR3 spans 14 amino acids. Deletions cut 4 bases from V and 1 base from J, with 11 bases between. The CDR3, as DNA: TGCGCCAGCAGCCGGGCAGCAACGAACACTGAAGCTTTCTTT. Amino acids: CASSRAATNTEAFF.

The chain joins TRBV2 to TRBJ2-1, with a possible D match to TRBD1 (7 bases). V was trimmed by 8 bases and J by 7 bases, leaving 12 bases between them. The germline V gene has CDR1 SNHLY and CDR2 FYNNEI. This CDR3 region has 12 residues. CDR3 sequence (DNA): TGTGCCAGCGGAGGGACAGCGAATGAGCAGTTCTTC. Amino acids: CASGGTANEQFF.

CDR3 in amino acids: CASSSVVHTQYF. The CDR3 DNA is TGTGCCAGCAGCTCAGTCGTTCATACGCAGTATTTT. The chain uses TRBV7-8 and TRBJ2-3; no clear D gene. This CDR3 is 12 amino acids long. Trimming left V 4 bases short and J 7 bases short, with 9 bases between. The V gene's germline CDR1 is SGHVS and CDR2 FQNEAQ.

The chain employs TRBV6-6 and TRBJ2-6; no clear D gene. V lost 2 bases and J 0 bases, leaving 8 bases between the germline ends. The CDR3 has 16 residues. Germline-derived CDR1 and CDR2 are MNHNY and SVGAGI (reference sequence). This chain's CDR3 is CASSYLLGSGANVLTF. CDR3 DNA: TGTGCCAGCAGTTACCTCCTTGGCTCTGGGGCCAACGTCCTGACTTTC.

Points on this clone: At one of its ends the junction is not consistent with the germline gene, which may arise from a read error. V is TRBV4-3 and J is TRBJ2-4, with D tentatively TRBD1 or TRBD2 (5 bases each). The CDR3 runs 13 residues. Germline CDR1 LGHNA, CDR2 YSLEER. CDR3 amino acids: CASSPSGAGIQEF. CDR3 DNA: TGCGCCAGCAGCCCCTCCGGGGCGGGCATCCAAGAGTTC.

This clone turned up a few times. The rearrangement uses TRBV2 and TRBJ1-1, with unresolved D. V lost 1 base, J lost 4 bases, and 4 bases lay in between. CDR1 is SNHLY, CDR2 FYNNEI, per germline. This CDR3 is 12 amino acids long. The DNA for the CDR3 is TGTGCCAGCAGTGAAGGGGGCACTGAAGCTTTCTTT. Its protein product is CASSEGGTEAFF. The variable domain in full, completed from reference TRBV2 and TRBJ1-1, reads EPEVTQTPSHQVTQMGQEVILRCVPISNHLYFYWYRQILGQKVEFLVSFYNNEISEKSEIFDDQFSVERPDGSNFTLKIRSTKLEDSAMYFCASSEGGTEAFFGQGTRLTVV.

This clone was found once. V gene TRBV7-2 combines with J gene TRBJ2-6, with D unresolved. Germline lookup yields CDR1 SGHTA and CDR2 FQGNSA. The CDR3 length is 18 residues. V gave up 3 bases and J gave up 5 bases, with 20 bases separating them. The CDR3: CASSLVMRRQSRANVLTF. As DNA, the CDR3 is TGTGCCAGCAGCTTGGTCATGAGACGACAAAGTCGGGCCAACGTCCTGACTTTC. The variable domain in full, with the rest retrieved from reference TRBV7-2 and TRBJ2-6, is GAGVSQSPSNKVTEKGKDVELRCDPISGHTALYWYRQSLGQGLEFLIYFQGNSAPDKSGLPSDRFSAERTGGSVSTLTIQRTQQEDSAVYLCASSLVMRRQSRANVLTFGAGSRLTVL.

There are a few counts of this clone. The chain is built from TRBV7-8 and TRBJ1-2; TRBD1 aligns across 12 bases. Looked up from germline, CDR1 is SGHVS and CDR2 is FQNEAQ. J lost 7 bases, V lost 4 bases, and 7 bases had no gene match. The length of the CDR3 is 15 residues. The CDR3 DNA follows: TGTGCCAGCAGCTCCGGGACAGGGGGCTTCGCTGGCTACACCTTC. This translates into CASSSGTGGFAGYTF.

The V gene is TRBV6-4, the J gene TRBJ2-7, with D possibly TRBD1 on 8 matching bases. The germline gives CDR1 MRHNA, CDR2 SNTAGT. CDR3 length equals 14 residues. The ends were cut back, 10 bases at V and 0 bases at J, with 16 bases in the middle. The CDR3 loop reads CAIRAGQVSYEQYF. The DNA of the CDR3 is TGTGCCATCAGAGCGGGACAGGTCTCCTACGAGCAGTACTTC.

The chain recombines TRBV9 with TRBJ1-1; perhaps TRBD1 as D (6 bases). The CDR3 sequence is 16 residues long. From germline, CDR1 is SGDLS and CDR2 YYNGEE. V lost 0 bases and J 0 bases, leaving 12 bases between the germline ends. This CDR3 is CASSVEGTYMNTEAFF. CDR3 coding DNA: TGTGCCAGCAGCGTAGAAGGGACATACATGAACACTGAAGCTTTCTTT.

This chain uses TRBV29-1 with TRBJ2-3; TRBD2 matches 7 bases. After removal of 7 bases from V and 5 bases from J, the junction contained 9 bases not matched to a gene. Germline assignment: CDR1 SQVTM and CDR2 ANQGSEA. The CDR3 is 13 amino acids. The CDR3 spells CSGGGGWGDTQYF. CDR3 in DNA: TGCAGCGGGGGCGGGGGATGGGGAGATACGCAGTATTTT.

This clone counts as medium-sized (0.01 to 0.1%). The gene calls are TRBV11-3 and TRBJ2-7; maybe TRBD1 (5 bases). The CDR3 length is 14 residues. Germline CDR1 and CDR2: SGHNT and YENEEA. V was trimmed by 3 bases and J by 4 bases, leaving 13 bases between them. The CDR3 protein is CASSLALGAYEQYF. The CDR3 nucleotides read TGTGCCAGCAGCTTGGCTCTAGGGGCATACGAGCAGTACTTC.

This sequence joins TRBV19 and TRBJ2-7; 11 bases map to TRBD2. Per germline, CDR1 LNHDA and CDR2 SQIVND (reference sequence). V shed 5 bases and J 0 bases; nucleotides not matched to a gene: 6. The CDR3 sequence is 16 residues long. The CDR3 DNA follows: TGTGCCAGTAGTGCATCCCTAGCGGGAGGCTCCTACGAGCAGTACTTC. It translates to CASSASLAGGSYEQYF.

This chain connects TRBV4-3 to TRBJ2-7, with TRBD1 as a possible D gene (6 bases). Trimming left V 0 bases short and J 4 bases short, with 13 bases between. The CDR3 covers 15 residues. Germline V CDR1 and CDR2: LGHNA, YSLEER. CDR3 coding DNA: TGCGCCAGCAGCCAAGATGCAGGCAGGGGTTACGAGCAGTACTTC. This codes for CASSQDAGRGYEQYF.

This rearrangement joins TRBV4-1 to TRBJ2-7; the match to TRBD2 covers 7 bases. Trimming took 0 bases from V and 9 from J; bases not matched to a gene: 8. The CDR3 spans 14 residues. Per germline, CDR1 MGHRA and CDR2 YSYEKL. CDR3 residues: CASSQDPGGMGQYF. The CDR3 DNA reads TGCGCCAGCAGCCAAGACCCCGGGGGGATGGGGCAGTACTTC.

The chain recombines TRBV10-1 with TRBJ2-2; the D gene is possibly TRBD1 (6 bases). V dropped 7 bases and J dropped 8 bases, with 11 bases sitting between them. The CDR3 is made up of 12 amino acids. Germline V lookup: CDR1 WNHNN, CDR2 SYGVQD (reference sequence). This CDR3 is CASNTGFGELFF. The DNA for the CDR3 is TGCGCCAGCAACACAGGGTTTGGGGAGCTGTTTTTT.

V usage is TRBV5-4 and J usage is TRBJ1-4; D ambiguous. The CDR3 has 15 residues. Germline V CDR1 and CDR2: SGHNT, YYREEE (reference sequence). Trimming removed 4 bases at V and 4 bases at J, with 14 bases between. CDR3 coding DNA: TGTGCCAGCAGCAACTCAGGAACTTTTAATGAAAAACTGTTTTTT. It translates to CASSNSGTFNEKLFF.

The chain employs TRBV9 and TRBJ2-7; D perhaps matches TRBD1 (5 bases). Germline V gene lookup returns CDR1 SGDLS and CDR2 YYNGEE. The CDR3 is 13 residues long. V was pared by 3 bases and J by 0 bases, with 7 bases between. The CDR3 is CASSEGISYEQYF. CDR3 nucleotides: TGTGCCAGCAGCGAGGGGATCTCCTACGAGCAGTACTTC.

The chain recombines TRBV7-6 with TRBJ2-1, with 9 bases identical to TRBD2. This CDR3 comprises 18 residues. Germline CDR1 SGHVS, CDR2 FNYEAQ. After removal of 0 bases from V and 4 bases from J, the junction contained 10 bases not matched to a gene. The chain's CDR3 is CASSLAGVAGVSYNEQFF. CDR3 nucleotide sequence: TGTGCCAGCAGCTTAGCCGGGGTAGCGGGAGTATCGTACAATGAGCAGTTCTTC.

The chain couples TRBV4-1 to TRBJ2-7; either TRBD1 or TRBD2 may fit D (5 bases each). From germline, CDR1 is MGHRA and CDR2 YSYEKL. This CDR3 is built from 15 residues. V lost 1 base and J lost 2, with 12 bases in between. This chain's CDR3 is CASSQGGGGPYEQYF. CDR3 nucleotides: TGCGCCAGCAGCCAAGGTGGTGGGGGTCCCTACGAGCAGTACTTC.

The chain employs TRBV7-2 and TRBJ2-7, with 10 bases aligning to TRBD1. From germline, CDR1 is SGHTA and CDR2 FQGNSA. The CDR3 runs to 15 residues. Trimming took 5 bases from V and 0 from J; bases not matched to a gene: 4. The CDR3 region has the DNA TGTGCCAGCAGCCGGACAGGGGGTAGCTCCTACGAGCAGTACTTC. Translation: CASSRTGGSSYEQYF.

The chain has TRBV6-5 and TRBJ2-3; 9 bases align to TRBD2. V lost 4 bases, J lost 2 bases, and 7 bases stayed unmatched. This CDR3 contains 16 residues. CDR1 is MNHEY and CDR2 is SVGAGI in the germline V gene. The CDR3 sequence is CASSLAGDTFTDTQYF. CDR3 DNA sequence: TGTGCCAGCAGTTTAGCGGGGGACACATTCACAGATACGCAGTATTTT.

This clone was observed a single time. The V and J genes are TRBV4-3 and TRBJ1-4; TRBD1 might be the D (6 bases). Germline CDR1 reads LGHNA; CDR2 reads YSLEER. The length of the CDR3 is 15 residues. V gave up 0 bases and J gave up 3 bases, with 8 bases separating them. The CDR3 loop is CASSQDTGPNEKLFF. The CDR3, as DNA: TGCGCCAGCAGCCAAGATACAGGGCCTAATGAAAAACTGTTTTTT.

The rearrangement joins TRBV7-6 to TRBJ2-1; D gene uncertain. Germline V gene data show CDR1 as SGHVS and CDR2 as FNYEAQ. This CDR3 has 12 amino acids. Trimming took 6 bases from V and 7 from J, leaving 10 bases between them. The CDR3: CASSPLGNEQFF. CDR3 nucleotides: TGTGCCAGCAGTCCGCTTGGGAATGAGCAGTTCTTC.

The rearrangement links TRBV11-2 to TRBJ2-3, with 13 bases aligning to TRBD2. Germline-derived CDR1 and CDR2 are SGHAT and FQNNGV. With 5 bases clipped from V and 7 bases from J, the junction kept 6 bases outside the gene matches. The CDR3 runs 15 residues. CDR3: CASSPGTSGINTQYF. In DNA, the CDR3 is TGTGCCAGCAGCCCCGGGACTAGCGGGATAAATACGCAGTATTTT.

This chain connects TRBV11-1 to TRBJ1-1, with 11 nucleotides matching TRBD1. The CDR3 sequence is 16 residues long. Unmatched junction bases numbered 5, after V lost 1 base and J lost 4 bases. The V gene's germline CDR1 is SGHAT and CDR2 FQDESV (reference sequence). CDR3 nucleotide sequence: TGTGCCAGCAGCTTAGAGGGACAGGGGGTTAGCACTGAAGCTTTCTTT. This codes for CASSLEGQGVSTEAFF.

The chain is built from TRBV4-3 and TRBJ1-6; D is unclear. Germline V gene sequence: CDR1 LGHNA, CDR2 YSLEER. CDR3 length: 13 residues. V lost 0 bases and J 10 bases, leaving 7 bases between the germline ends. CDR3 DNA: TGCGCCAGCAGCCAAGATCCCGGGTCACCCCTCCACTTT. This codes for CASSQDPGSPLHF.

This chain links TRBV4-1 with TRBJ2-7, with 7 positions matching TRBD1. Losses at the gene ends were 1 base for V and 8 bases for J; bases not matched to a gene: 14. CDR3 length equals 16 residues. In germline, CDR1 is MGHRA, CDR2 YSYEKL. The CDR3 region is CASSQVMDRFEGKQYF. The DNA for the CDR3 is TGCGCCAGCAGCCAAGTTATGGACAGGTTTGAAGGAAAGCAGTACTTC.

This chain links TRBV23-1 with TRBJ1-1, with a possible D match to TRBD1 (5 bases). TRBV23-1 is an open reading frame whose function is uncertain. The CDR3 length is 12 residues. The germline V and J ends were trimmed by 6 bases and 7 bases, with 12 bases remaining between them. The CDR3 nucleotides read TGCGCCAGCAGGCTACAGGAATTTGAAGCTTTCTTT. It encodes CASRLQEFEAFF.

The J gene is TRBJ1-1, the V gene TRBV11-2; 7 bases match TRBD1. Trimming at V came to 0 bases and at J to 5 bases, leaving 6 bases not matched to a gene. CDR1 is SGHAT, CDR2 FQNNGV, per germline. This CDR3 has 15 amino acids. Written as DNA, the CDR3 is TGTGCCAGCAGCTTAGATGGGGCAGGGGGAACTGAAGCTTTCTTT. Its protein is CASSLDGAGGTEAFF.